This T cell receptor (beta chain) emerged from a study of blood T cell repertoires in COVID-19. The assay was immunoSEQ multiplex PCR, and TCRdb's table has in-frame clones only and misses some. The data hold 140,000 to 150,000 clones, with roughly 80% observed a single time. V lost 5 bases to trimming and J lost 0 bases, with 14 bases between them. This CDR3 spans 14 amino acids. Germline CDR1 is GTSNPN and CDR2 is SVGIG (reference sequence). The sequencing input was peripheral blood. The rearrangement uses TRBV30 and TRBJ2-7, with a tentative D call TRBD2 (6 bases). The receptor was isolated from a human donor in a cohort sampled during active COVID-19. The CDR3: CAWAPGLLSYEQYF. In DNA, the CDR3 is TGTGCCTGGGCCCCGGGACTCCTCTCCTACGAGCAGTACTTC.